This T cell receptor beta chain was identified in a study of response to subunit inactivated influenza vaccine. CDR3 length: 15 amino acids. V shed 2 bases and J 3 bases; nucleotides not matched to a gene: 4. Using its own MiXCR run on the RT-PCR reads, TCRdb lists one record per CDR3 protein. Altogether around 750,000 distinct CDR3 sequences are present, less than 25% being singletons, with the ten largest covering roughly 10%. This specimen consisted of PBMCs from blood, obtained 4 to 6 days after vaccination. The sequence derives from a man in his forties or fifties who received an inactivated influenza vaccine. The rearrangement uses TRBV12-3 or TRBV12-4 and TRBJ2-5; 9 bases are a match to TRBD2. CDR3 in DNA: TGTGCCAGCAGTTTATTCGCGGGAGGGAAAGAGACCCAGTACTTC. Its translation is CASSLFAGGKETQYF.